These 21 T cell receptor beta chains share one sample of origin, sequenced in a study of T cell responses to AZD1222 COVID-19 vaccine. Produced via immunoSEQ multiplex PCR; TCRdb's table is partial and in-frame only. The table records fewer than 200,000 clones, approximately 94% of them present only once. This specimen was peripheral blood, taken 28 days after the second AZD1222 dose. The source of these receptors is an adult who received the AZD1222 COVID-19 vaccine.

This clone came up once. The chain combines TRBV11-2 with TRBJ1-5; D is possibly TRBD1 (6 bases). V was clipped by 1 base and J by 7 bases, with 14 bases between them. Germline-derived CDR1 and CDR2 are SGHAT and FQNNGV. The CDR3 has 15 residues. The CDR3 bases are TGTGCCAGCAGCTTAGGTCCGGGACAAATGCAGCCCCAGCATTTT. It encodes CASSLGPGQMQPQHF.

This clone was seen only a few times. This chain links TRBV11-2 with TRBJ2-4; 9 bases are a match to TRBD2. CDR3 length: 15 residues. Per germline, CDR1 SGHAT and CDR2 FQNNGV. Trimming removed 3 bases from V and 6 bases from J; junction bases left unmatched: 6. CDR3 sequence (DNA): TGTGCCAGCAGCTTCGGCGGGGGGGCTCGAAACATTCAGTACTTC. The encoded protein is CASSFGGGARNIQYF.

V and J are TRBV5-1 and TRBJ1-2; the D gene is possibly TRBD1 (6 bases). The CDR3 length is 14 residues. Trimming pared 0 bases from V and 0 bases from J, leaving 6 bases between. Germline V gene data show CDR1 as SGHRS and CDR2 as YFSETQ. The CDR3 DNA is TGCGCCAGCAGCTTGGACAGGGCTAACTATGGCTACACCTTC. It specifies CASSLDRANYGYTF. The full variable domain, rest sourced from reference TRBV5-1 and TRBJ1-2, is KAGVTQTPRYLIKTRGQQVTLSCSPISGHRSVSWYQQTPGQGLQFLFEYFSETQRNKGNFPGRFSGRQFSNSRSEMNVSTLELGDSALYLCASSLDRANYGYTFGSGTRLTVV.

This chain links TRBV2 with TRBJ2-3; D ambiguous. Germline CDR1 SNHLY, CDR2 FYNNEI. V gave up 6 bases and J gave up 2 bases, with 9 bases separating them. The CDR3 contains 13 residues. This chain's CDR3 is CASRNNPTDTQYF. Written as DNA, the CDR3 is TGTGCCAGCAGGAACAATCCCACAGATACGCAGTATTTT.

The rearrangement uses TRBV19 and TRBJ1-1; D might be TRBD1 (5 bases). Germline values: CDR1 LNHDA, CDR2 SQIVND (reference sequence). This CDR3 contains 15 residues. V was cut by 10 bases and J by 2 bases, with 20 bases left in between. Written as DNA, the CDR3 is TGTGCCACCAAGTGGGTGGGGGGGATCAACACTGAAGCTTTCTTT. Translation: CATKWVGGINTEAFF.

Worth noting for this clone: The sample contains more than one DNA sequence encoding this CDR3. V and J are TRBV28 and TRBJ1-5, with a tentative D call TRBD1 (6 bases). This CDR3 has 15 residues. Trimming took off 6 bases at V and 1 base at J, with 13 bases between the two ends. Germline assignment: CDR1 MDHEN and CDR2 SYDVKM. CDR3 protein: CASRAGTGSNQPQHF. DNA for the CDR3: TGTGCCAGCAGAGCCGGAACAGGGAGCAATCAGCCCCAGCATTTT.

This sequence joins TRBV7-2 and TRBJ1-1; no clear D. From germline, CDR1 is SGHTA and CDR2 FQGNSA. This CDR3 contains 14 residues. Deletions cut 2 bases from V and 8 bases from J, with 15 bases between. CDR3: CASSLSRSSTEAFF. CDR3 DNA sequence: TGTGCCAGCAGCTTATCCCGGAGTTCAACGGAAGCTTTCTTT.

The gene calls are TRBV19 and TRBJ1-6; D possibly corresponds to TRBD1 (5 bases). The CDR3 has 16 amino acids. The germline V and J ends were trimmed by 5 bases and 10 bases, with 21 bases remaining between them. Per the germline V gene, CDR1 is LNHDA and CDR2 is SQIVND (reference sequence). In DNA form, the CDR3 reads TGTGCCAGTAGTTACCGGGACTGGTATTCGGAGTCACCCCTCCACTTT. It yields the protein CASSYRDWYSESPLHF.

The CDR3 sequence is CASTTQTGTGASEAFF. In DNA form, the CDR3 reads TGTGCCAGCACCACCCAAACCGGGACAGGGGCTTCCGAAGCTTTCTTT. This chain links TRBV2 with TRBJ1-1, with 10 bases matching TRBD1. The CDR3 runs 16 residues. Germline CDR1 is SNHLY and CDR2 is FYNNEI. J gave up 8 bases and V 7 bases, and 16 bases lay outside the gene matches.

This clone came up once. This chain links TRBV19 with TRBJ2-7, with D tentatively TRBD2 (6 bases). The ends were cut back, 6 bases at V and 5 bases at J, with 14 bases in the middle. The CDR3 runs 13 residues. Germline loops: CDR1 LNHDA, CDR2 SQIVND (reference sequence). The CDR3 coding sequence is TGTGCCAGTAGCTACGGGAGTTCCAACGAGCAGTACTTC. This encodes CASSYGSSNEQYF.

This sequence joins TRBV4-1 and TRBJ2-1; D may correspond to TRBD1 or TRBD2 (6 bases each). The CDR3 contains 14 residues. Between the trimmed V and J ends, which lost 2 bases and 13 bases, there was a span of 18 bases. Germline V gene sequence: CDR1 MGHRA, CDR2 YSYEKL. The CDR3 spells CASSQLMFGGRQFF. CDR3 nucleotide sequence: TGCGCCAGCAGCCAACTGATGTTCGGGGGCCGCCAGTTCTTC.

The chain's CDR3 is CASSIKTRRYTIYF. CDR3 sequence (DNA): TGTGCCAGCAGTATTAAGACCCGCCGCTACACCATATATTTT. V is TRBV6-2 or TRBV6-3 and J is TRBJ1-3, with D unclear. Germline loops: CDR1 MNHEY, CDR2 SVGEGT. V dropped 5 bases and J dropped 8 bases, with 16 bases sitting between them. CDR3 length: 14 residues.

The V gene is TRBV11-3, the J gene TRBJ1-3, with D unclear. The V end was cut by 2 bases, the J end by 4 bases, with 15 bases between. Germline V gives CDR1 SGHNT, CDR2 YENEEA. The length of the CDR3 is 16 residues. This CDR3 is CASSLSVVSVGNTIYF. The CDR3 DNA reads TGTGCCAGCAGCTTATCTGTCGTGTCAGTCGGAAACACCATATATTTT.

This sequence joins TRBV5-1 and TRBJ1-3; the D is unclear. V lost 4 bases, J lost 0 bases, and 8 bases lay in between. The CDR3 runs 14 residues. Germline V gene sequence: CDR1 SGHRS, CDR2 YFSETQ. CDR3 sequence: CASSGTSSGNTIYF. The CDR3 DNA reads TGCGCCAGCAGCGGTACAAGCTCTGGAAACACCATATATTTT. Full variable domain (missing parts from reference TRBV5-1 and TRBJ1-3): KAGVTQTPRYLIKTRGQQVTLSCSPISGHRSVSWYQQTPGQGLQFLFEYFSETQRNKGNFPGRFSGRQFSNSRSEMNVSTLELGDSALYLCASSGTSSGNTIYFGEGSWLTVV.

The chain recombines TRBV27 with TRBJ1-6; TRBD1 aligns across 10 bases. CDR1 is MNHEY and CDR2 is SMNVEV in the germline V gene (reference sequence). V shed 2 bases and J 7 bases; nucleotides not matched to a gene: 2. The CDR3 runs 15 residues. The CDR3: CASSLGTGANSPLHF. CDR3 nucleotides: TGTGCCAGCAGTTTAGGGACAGGGGCGAATTCACCCCTCCACTTT.

The genes are TRBV19 and TRBJ1-5; D is perhaps TRBD1 (5 bases). Germline loops: CDR1 LNHDA, CDR2 SQIVND (reference sequence). Trimming removed 10 bases from V and 6 bases from J, with 22 bases in between. CDR3 length: 15 amino acids. CDR3 nucleotide sequence: TGTGCCACCCGCCCCCCCCCAGGGAAAGGTCAGCCCCAGCATTTT. It translates to CATRPPPGKGQPQHF.

This chain connects TRBV7-3 to TRBJ2-2; D call uncertain. The germline V gene encodes CDR1 SGHTA and CDR2 FQGTGA. The CDR3 is made up of 13 amino acids. V was clipped by 0 bases and J by 7 bases, with 6 bases between them. The CDR3 spells CASSLTYRGELFF. In nucleotides, the CDR3 is TGTGCCAGCAGCTTAACTTATCGCGGGGAGCTGTTTTTT.

The chain combines TRBV12-3 or TRBV12-4 with TRBJ2-1, with 8 nucleotides matching TRBD1. The CDR3 has 12 amino acids. Unmatched junction bases numbered 5, after V lost 4 bases and J lost 12 bases. As DNA, the CDR3 is TGTGCCAGCAGTTATGACAGGGGAGTGCAGTTCTTC. Translating gives CASSYDRGVQFF.

The sample holds one count of this clone. This chain connects TRBV19 to TRBJ1-1, with a tentative D call TRBD1 (5 bases). The germline gives CDR1 LNHDA, CDR2 SQIVND (reference sequence). This CDR3 spans 13 amino acids. The V gene lost 4 bases and the J gene lost 5 bases, with 11 bases spanning the gap. The CDR3 DNA reads as TGTGCCAGTAGTACCGTTGGGGGAACTGAAGCTTTCTTT. Translating it yields CASSTVGGTEAFF.

This clone was seen only a few times. Other DNA sequences in this sample translate to the same CDR3. The rearrangement links TRBV12-3 or TRBV12-4 to TRBJ2-7, with no clear D. V lost 5 bases to trimming and J lost 1 base, with 6 bases between them. The CDR3 spans 12 residues. For the CDR3, the DNA is TGTGCCAGCAGTATCCGGTCCTACGAGCAGTACTTC. Translated, it gives CASSIRSYEQYF.

The CDR3 region is CASSPLLGQGDSPLHF. CDR3 bases: TGTGCCAGCAGCCCCCTGTTAGGACAGGGGGATTCACCCCTCCACTTT. This chain joins TRBV14 and TRBJ1-6, with 10 bases that match TRBD1. CDR3 size: 16 residues. J gave up 8 bases and V 4 bases, and 8 bases lay outside the gene matches. Germline CDR1 SGHDN, CDR2 FVKESK. Filled out from reference TRBV14 and TRBJ1-6, the complete variable domain reads EAGVTQFPSHSVIEKGQTVTLRCDPISGHDNLYWYRRVMGKEIKFLLHFVKESKQDESGMPNNRFLAERTGGTYSTLKVQPAELEDSGVYFCASSPLLGQGDSPLHFGNGTRLTVT.